Below, 6 T cell receptor beta chains from the same sample are listed, as sequenced in a study of blood T cell repertoires in COVID-19. Clones were sequenced by immunoSEQ multiplex PCR, and TCRdb holds only the in-frame ones, with some missing. The table shows 200,000 to 250,000 clones, with 80% to 90% occurring only once. What was sequenced was peripheral blood. The receptors derive from a woman in her 40s who had recovered from COVID-19.

The V gene is TRBV28, the J gene TRBJ1-4; the D is unclear. Germline V gene data show CDR1 as MDHEN and CDR2 as SYDVKM. The CDR3 spans 11 residues. V was trimmed by 2 bases and J by 8 bases, leaving 3 bases between them. This CDR3 is CASSLGEKLFF. The CDR3 DNA sequence: TGTGCCAGCAGTTTAGGCGAAAAACTGTTTTTT.

The chain has TRBV3-1 (or the pseudogene TRBV3-2) and TRBJ2-7; 9 bases match TRBD2. Germline V gene data show CDR1 as LGHDT and CDR2 as YNNKEL (reference sequence). The length of the CDR3 is 14 residues. With 1 base clipped from V and 5 bases from J, the junction kept 3 bases outside the gene matches. Written as DNA, the CDR3 is TGTGCCAGCAGCCAAGCGTGGACTAGCGACGAGCAGTACTTC. Translation gives CASSQAWTSDEQYF.

This chain uses TRBV19 with TRBJ1-2; D is undetermined. Trimming shortened V by 3 bases and J by 5 bases, and 13 bases separated the two germline ends. There are 14 residues in the CDR3. Looked up from germline, CDR1 is LNHDA and CDR2 is SQIVND (reference sequence). CDR3 loop: CASSMRRSGYGYTF. The CDR3, as DNA: TGTGCCAGTAGTATGAGGAGGAGTGGGTATGGCTACACCTTC.

The chain joins TRBV5-8 to TRBJ1-4; possible D gene TRBD1, 5 bases. Trimming took 3 bases from V and 4 from J, leaving 16 bases between them. In germline, CDR1 is SGHTS, CDR2 YDEGEE. The CDR3 sequence is 16 residues long. CDR3 in amino acids: CASSWSYDSFNEKLFF. CDR3 DNA: TGTGCCAGCAGCTGGAGCTACGACAGCTTTAATGAAAAACTGTTTTTT.

The V and J genes are TRBV29-1 and TRBJ1-1, with TRBD1 matching over 8 bases. This CDR3 contains 14 residues. CDR1 is SQVTM and CDR2 is ANQGSEA in the germline V gene. The V and J ends lost 6 bases and 3 bases, in that order; junction bases with no gene match: 9. CDR3 amino acids: CSVGTGFSDTEAFF. In nucleotides, the CDR3 is TGCAGCGTGGGGACAGGCTTTAGCGACACTGAAGCTTTCTTT.

Ten or more counts support this clone. The chain carries TRBV5-5 and TRBJ1-5; D is unresolved. Germline CDR1 is SGHKS and CDR2 is YYEKEE (reference sequence). Trimming took 4 bases from V and 7 from J, leaving 12 bases between them. The CDR3 consists of 13 residues. CDR3 bases: TGTGCCAGCAGCCAACTGGCGGGCCAGCCCCAGCATTTT. Its protein is CASSQLAGQPQHF.